The present entry profiles one T cell receptor (beta chain) with its context. This record belongs to a study of blood T cell repertoires in COVID-19. V was pared by 5 bases and J by 5 bases, with 12 bases between. The CDR3 sequence is 13 residues long. Germline lookup yields CDR1 SGHAT and CDR2 FQNNGV. Generated by immunoSEQ multiplex PCR, the TCRdb table keeps only in-frame clones and is missing some. The sample records fewer than 250,000 clones, about 88% being singletons. This sequence joins TRBV11-2 and TRBJ1-2; D not certain. The sequence was obtained from a young man with acute or convalescent COVID-19. The source material was peripheral blood. This chain's CDR3 is CASSLGLRYGYTF. The CDR3 DNA reads TGTGCCAGCAGCCTCGGTCTCCGTTATGGCTACACCTTC.